Below are 23 T cell receptor beta chains sequenced from a single sample in a study of PD-1 blockade in classical Hodgkin lymphoma. All patients relapsed after autologous stem cell transplantation, and brentuximab vedotin exposure varied. Here immunoSEQ multiplex PCR was the method, and the copy in TCRdb shows in-frame clones only, minus some. This table has some 60,000 clones, around 91% appearing once. The sequencing here drew on peripheral blood mononuclear cells (PBMCs), taken at baseline. These TCRs come from a human donor with classical Hodgkin lymphoma.

The chain carries TRBV27 and TRBJ2-1; D perhaps matches TRBD1 (6 bases). The CDR3 has 13 residues. Germline V lookup: CDR1 MNHEY, CDR2 SMNVEV (reference sequence). V was trimmed by 6 bases and J by 10 bases, leaving 16 bases between them. The CDR3 loop reads CASRRRQVPEQFF. CDR3 DNA: TGTGCCAGCAGACGACGACAGGTCCCCGAGCAGTTCTTC.

This chain uses TRBV2 with TRBJ1-3, with D perhaps matching TRBD1 (6 bases). CDR1 SNHLY and CDR2 FYNNEI come from the germline V gene. The CDR3 has 15 amino acids. Trimming shortened V by 2 bases and J by 0 bases, and 8 bases separated the two germline ends. CDR3 DNA: TGTGCCAGCAGTGAAAGGACAGACTCTGGAAACACCATATATTTT. The encoded protein is CASSERTDSGNTIYF.

This clone is a singleton in its sample. This rearrangement joins TRBV5-8 to TRBJ1-3; D is uncertain. The germline V and J ends were trimmed by 7 bases and 5 bases, with 13 bases remaining between them. CDR1 is SGHTS, CDR2 YDEGEE, per germline. The CDR3 has 13 residues. In nucleotides, the CDR3 is TGTGCCAGCCCTCGGACCACACGAAACACCATATATTTT. As protein: CASPRTTRNTIYF.

The chain combines TRBV28 with TRBJ1-1, with D perhaps matching TRBD1 (5 bases). From germline, CDR1 is MDHEN and CDR2 SYDVKM. Trimming removed 6 bases from V and 5 bases from J, with 19 bases in between. The CDR3 length is 15 residues. In DNA, the CDR3 is TGTGCCAGCAGCCTCGGGGGGAGCGGTGAAACTGAAGCTTTCTTT. It yields the protein CASSLGGSGETEAFF.

The genes are TRBV6-4 and TRBJ2-2; no clear D gene. The germline CDR1 and CDR2 sequences are MRHNA and SNTAGT. Trimming cost V 5 bases and J 2 bases, with 3 bases left between them. The CDR3 has 12 residues. DNA for the CDR3: TGTGCCAGCAGTACAAACACCGGGGAGCTGTTTTTT. This codes for CASSTNTGELFF.

This chain joins TRBV5-1 and TRBJ1-4, with no clear D. The CDR3 is 15 residues long. Germline V gene data show CDR1 as SGHRS and CDR2 as YFSETQ. With 1 base removed from V and 0 bases from J, the gap between germline ends came to 7 bases. CDR3 in DNA: TGCGCCAGCAGCTTGTTACAGCCAACTAATGAAAAACTGTTTTTT. This codes for CASSLLQPTNEKLFF.

This sequence joins TRBV30 and TRBJ2-5; D not certain. The CDR3 has 11 residues. V was shortened by 5 bases and J by 0 bases, with 4 bases between the two germline ends. Germline assignment: CDR1 GTSNPN and CDR2 SVGIG (reference sequence). The CDR3 region has the DNA TGTGCCTGGTCCTACCAAGAGACCCAGTACTTC. Translated, it gives CAWSYQETQYF.

The V and J genes are TRBV5-6 and TRBJ1-2; unclear D gene. Germline lookup yields CDR1 SGHDT and CDR2 YYEEEE. Trimming stripped 4 bases from V and 8 bases from J, with 21 bases between. This CDR3 is built from 15 residues. CDR3 in DNA: TGTGCCAGCAGCCAAACCACAGCCCCCGCTGGGGGCTACACCTTC. Its protein product is CASSQTTAPAGGYTF.

The chain couples TRBV5-6 to TRBJ2-5; D call uncertain. CDR1 is SGHDT and CDR2 is YYEEEE in the germline V gene. V lost 4 bases and J lost 5, with 12 bases in between. The CDR3 has 13 residues. This chain's CDR3 is CASSRLLKETQYF. CDR3 nucleotides: TGTGCCAGCAGCCGCTTGTTGAAGGAGACCCAGTACTTC.

The chain employs TRBV15 and TRBJ2-1; TRBD2 matches 11 bases. V was pared by 1 base and J by 8 bases, with 13 bases of the junction left unmatched. The CDR3 totals 18 residues. The germline CDR1 and CDR2 sequences are LNHNV and YYDKDF (reference sequence). The CDR3 DNA is TGTGCCACCAGCAGAGTCATAGCGGGGGGGCCTGAAGGCGATGAGCAGTTCTTC. It codes for CATSRVIAGGPEGDEQFF.

The J gene is TRBJ2-5, the V gene TRBV6-6; 9 bases align to TRBD2. The CDR3 extends over 15 amino acids. V was clipped by 8 bases and J by 5 bases; unmatched bases: 12. Germline CDR1 MNHNY, CDR2 SVGAGI (reference sequence). The DNA for the CDR3 is TGTGCCAGCGGATCGGTAGCGGGGGCGGGGGAGACCCAGTACTTC. Amino acid sequence: CASGSVAGAGETQYF.

The V gene is TRBV6-5, the J gene TRBJ1-2; D remains ambiguous. The CDR3 is 14 amino acids. Trimming shortened V by 0 bases and J by 4 bases, and 9 bases separated the two germline ends. Germline loops: CDR1 MNHEY, CDR2 SVGAGI. This CDR3 reads CASSYSSQIYGYTF. In DNA form, the CDR3 reads TGTGCCAGCAGTTACTCCTCACAGATCTATGGCTACACCTTC.

This chain links TRBV6-1 with TRBJ2-3; 14 nucleotides agree with TRBD2. V was pared by 4 bases and J by 4 bases, with 1 base of the junction left unmatched. CDR3 size: 15 residues. Germline V lookup: CDR1 MNHNS, CDR2 SASEGT. CDR3 nucleotides: TGTGCCAGCAGTGGACTAGCGGGGGGGCCAGATACGCAGTATTTT. This gives the protein CASSGLAGGPDTQYF.

The J gene is TRBJ2-4, the V gene TRBV4-1, with D hard to call. The CDR3 covers 15 residues. Germline V gene sequence: CDR1 MGHRA, CDR2 YSYEKL. V lost 4 bases and J 0 bases, leaving 10 bases between the germline ends. The CDR3 here is CASSRLQLAKNIQYF. In nucleotides, the CDR3 is TGCGCCAGCAGCCGCCTACAGCTAGCCAAAAACATTCAGTACTTC.

V and J are TRBV6-6 and TRBJ1-5, with D hard to call. The CDR3 spans 13 residues. Germline CDR1 reads MNHNY; CDR2 reads SVGAGI (reference sequence). Trimming cost V 7 bases and J 6 bases, with 13 bases left between them. The DNA for the CDR3 is TGTGCCAGCACGCCGGGAACTACTCAGCCCCAGCATTTT. The encoded protein is CASTPGTTQPQHF.

The gene calls are TRBV7-6 and TRBJ2-2, with D possibly TRBD1 on 5 matching bases. CDR1 is SGHVS and CDR2 is FNYEAQ in the germline V gene. The CDR3 consists of 14 residues. V was shortened by 5 bases and J by 5 bases, with 12 bases between the two germline ends. The CDR3 coding sequence is TGTGCCAGCAGCCCCCTAGGGGTTACCGGGGAGCTGTTTTTT. Amino acids: CASSPLGVTGELFF.

The V gene is TRBV12-5, the J gene TRBJ1-1, with D possibly TRBD1 on 5 matching bases. This CDR3 region has 12 residues. Germline lookup yields CDR1 LGHNT and CDR2 FRNRAP. Deletions cut 5 bases from V and 4 bases from J, with 8 bases between. Here the CDR3 reads CASGDRPTEAFF. The CDR3 DNA follows: TGTGCTAGTGGTGACAGACCCACTGAAGCTTTCTTT.

The chain joins TRBV19 to TRBJ1-1; 7 nucleotides agree with TRBD1. Germline values: CDR1 LNHDA, CDR2 SQIVND (reference sequence). The CDR3 covers 16 residues. With 6 bases clipped from V and 0 bases from J, the junction kept 10 bases outside the gene matches. The CDR3 DNA follows: TGTGCCAGTAGCAATCAGGGGGTGAAAATGAACACTGAAGCTTTCTTT. Its translation: CASSNQGVKMNTEAFF.

This clone was picked up one time. The chain is built from TRBV27 and TRBJ1-1; 8 nucleotides line up with TRBD1. CDR1 and CDR2 (germline): MNHEY, SMNVEV (reference sequence). This CDR3 is built from 14 residues. With V trimmed by 6 bases and J by 2 bases, 5 bases remained unmatched. The DNA for the CDR3 is TGTGCCAGCAGCCCCGGACAGGGAAACACTGAAGCTTTCTTT. Its translation: CASSPGQGNTEAFF.

The chain recombines TRBV19 with TRBJ2-7, with 8 positions matching TRBD2. J was trimmed by 4 bases and V by 2 bases; bases with no gene match: 7. The germline gives CDR1 LNHDA, CDR2 SQIVND (reference sequence). The CDR3 consists of 15 residues. CDR3 in DNA: TGTGCCAGTAGTATACGGGGGGGCCTGGTTTACGAGCAGTACTTC. This translates into CASSIRGGLVYEQYF. Filled out from reference TRBV19 and TRBJ2-7, the complete variable domain reads DGGITQSPKYLFRKEGQNVTLSCEQNLNHDAMYWYRQDPGQGLRLIYYSQIVNDFQKGDIAEGYSVSREKKESFPLTVTSAQKNPTAFYLCASSIRGGLVYEQYFGPGTRLTVT.

V gene TRBV20-1 combines with J gene TRBJ1-1; TRBD1 matches 9 bases. This CDR3 contains 11 residues. Germline loops: CDR1 DFQATT, CDR2 SNEGSKA (reference sequence). V lost 3 bases, J lost 10 bases, and 3 bases stayed unmatched. CDR3 in DNA: TGCAGTGCTAGGTCGGGACAGGGAGCTTTCTTT. Protein product: CSARSGQGAFF.

V and J are TRBV6-5 and TRBJ2-7; 11 nucleotides match TRBD1. J gave up 12 bases and V 5 bases, and 9 bases lay outside the gene matches. Germline V gives CDR1 MNHEY, CDR2 SVGAGI. There are 13 residues in the CDR3. The CDR3 DNA reads TGTGCCAGCAGTGAGGGACAGGGGGTGAGAAGGTACTTC. It encodes CASSEGQGVRRYF.

The V gene is TRBV11-2, the J gene TRBJ1-1; D remains ambiguous. With 0 bases removed from V and 3 bases from J, the gap between germline ends came to 5 bases. Germline V gene sequence: CDR1 SGHAT, CDR2 FQNNGV. The CDR3 sequence is 13 residues long. The DNA for the CDR3 is TGTGCCAGCAGCTTAGATCGGGACACTGAAGCTTTCTTT. The encoded protein is CASSLDRDTEAFF. Drawing the rest from reference TRBV11-2 and TRBJ1-1, the complete variable domain is EAGVAQSPRYKIIEKRQSVAFWCNPISGHATLYWYQQILGQGPKLLIQFQNNGVVDDSQLPKDRFSAERLKGVDSTLKIQPAKLEDSAVYLCASSLDRDTEAFFGQGTRLTVV.